This TCR beta chain was identified during a study of T-cell reconstitution after alpha-beta-depleted transplantation in children. Study results and caveats: After one year, T-cell counts and TCRbeta diversity mostly came from new T cells. The origin of high day-60 TCRbeta diversity in some patients lay in surviving recipient T cells and thymic progenitors.

As concerns this clonotype: Its antigen is currently unknown.

This sample's TCRbeta library carried unique molecular identifier barcodes. TCRdb used MiXCR to reprocess the PCR reads, holding one entry per CDR3 protein. Of some 450,000 distinct CDR3 sequences in the sample, around two fifths were seen once. Germline V gene lookup returns CDR1 LNHDA and CDR2 SQIVND (reference sequence). This CDR3 is built from 14 residues. V was trimmed by 4 bases and J by 7 bases, leaving 11 bases between them. The specimen was PBMCs, collected before TCRalphabeta/CD19-depleted stem cell transplant. The chain has TRBV19 and TRBJ1-6, with D perhaps TRBD1 (6 bases). This clonotype was obtained from a girl aged 2-9 years with aplastic anemia, due to receive a stem cell transplant. The DNA of the CDR3 is TGTGCCAGTAGTAGGCAGGGGAACAATTCACCCCTCCACTTT. It yields the protein CASSRQGNNSPLHF. Full variable domain (outside the CDR3, taken from reference TRBV19 and TRBJ1-6): DGGITQSPKYLFRKEGQNVTLSCEQNLNHDAMYWYRQDPGQGLRLIYYSQIVNDFQKGDIAEGYSVSREKKESFPLTVTSAQKNPTAFYLCASSRQGNNSPLHFGNGTRLTVT.